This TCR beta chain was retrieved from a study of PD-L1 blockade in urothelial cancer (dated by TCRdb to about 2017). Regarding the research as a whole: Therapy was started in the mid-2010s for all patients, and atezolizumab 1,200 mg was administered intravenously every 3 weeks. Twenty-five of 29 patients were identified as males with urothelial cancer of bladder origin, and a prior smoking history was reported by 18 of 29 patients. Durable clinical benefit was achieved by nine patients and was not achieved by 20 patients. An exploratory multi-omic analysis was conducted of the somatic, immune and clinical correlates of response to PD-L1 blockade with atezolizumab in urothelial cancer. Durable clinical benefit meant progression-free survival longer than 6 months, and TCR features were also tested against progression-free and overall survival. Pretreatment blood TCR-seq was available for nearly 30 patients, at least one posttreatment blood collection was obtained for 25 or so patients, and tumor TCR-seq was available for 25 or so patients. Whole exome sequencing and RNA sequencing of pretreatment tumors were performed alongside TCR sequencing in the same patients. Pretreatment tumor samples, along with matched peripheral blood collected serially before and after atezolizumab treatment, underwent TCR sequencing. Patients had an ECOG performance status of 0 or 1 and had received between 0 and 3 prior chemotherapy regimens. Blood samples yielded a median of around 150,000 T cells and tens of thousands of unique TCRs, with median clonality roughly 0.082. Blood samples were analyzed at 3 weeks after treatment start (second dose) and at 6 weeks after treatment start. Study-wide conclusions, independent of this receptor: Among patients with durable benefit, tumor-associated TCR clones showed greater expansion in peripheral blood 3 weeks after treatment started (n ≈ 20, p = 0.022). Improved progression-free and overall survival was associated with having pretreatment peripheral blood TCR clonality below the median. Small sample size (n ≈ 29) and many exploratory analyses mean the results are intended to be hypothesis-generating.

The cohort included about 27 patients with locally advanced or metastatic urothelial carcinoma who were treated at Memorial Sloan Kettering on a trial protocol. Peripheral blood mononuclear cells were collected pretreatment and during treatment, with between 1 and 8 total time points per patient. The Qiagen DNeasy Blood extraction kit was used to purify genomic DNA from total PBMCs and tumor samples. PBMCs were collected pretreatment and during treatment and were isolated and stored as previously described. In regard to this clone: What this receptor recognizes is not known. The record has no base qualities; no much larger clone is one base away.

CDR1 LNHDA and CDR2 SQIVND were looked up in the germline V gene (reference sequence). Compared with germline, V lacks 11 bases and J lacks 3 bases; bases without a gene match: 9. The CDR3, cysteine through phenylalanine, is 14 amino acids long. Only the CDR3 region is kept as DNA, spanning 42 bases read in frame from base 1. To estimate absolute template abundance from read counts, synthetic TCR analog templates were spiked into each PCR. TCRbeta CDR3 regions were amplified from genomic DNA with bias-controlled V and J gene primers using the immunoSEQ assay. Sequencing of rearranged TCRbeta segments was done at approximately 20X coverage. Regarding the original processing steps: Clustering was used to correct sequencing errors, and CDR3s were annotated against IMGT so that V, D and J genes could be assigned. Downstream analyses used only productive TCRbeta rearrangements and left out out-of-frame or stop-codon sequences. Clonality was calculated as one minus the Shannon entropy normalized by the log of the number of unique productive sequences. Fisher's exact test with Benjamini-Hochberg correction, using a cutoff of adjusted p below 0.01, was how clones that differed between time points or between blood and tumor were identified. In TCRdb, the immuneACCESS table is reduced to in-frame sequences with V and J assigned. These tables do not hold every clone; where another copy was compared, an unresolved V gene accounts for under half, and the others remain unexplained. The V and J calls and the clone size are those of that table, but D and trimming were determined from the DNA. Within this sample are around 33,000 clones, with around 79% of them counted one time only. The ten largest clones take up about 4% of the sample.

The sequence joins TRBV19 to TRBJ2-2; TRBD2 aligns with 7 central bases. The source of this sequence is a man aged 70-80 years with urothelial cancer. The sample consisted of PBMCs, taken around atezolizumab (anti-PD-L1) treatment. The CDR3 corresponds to CAGRASIYTGELFF. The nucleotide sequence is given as TGTGCCGGGAGGGCGAGTATTTACACCGGGGAGCTGTTTTTT.